This T cell receptor (beta chain) was captured in a study of blood T cell repertoires in COVID-19. Study background: PBMCs, B-cell-depleted T cells, or T cells provided the cDNA or gDNA that made up the material.

Profiling relied on immunoSEQ multiplex PCR, and the TCRdb table lists in-frame clones only, not all of them. The sample shows more than 200,000 clones, 75% to 90% of them seen only once. The sequence came from a man under 40 with active or convalescent COVID-19. The sequencing input was peripheral blood.

CDR3 sequence (DNA): TGTGCCAGCAGCAGCCGACAGGGGAGTTCCTATAATTCACCCCTCCACTTT. It translates to CASSSRQGSSYNSPLHF. The genes are TRBV11-2 and TRBJ1-6; TRBD1 matches 8 bases. The ends lost 5 bases at V and 1 base at J; junction bases unmatched: 7. Germline CDR1 SGHAT, CDR2 FQNNGV. This CDR3 is built from 17 residues.